These 26 T cell receptor beta chains came from one sample sequenced in a study of cytomegalovirus exposure and HLA in healthy donors. TCRdb's table, derived via immunoSEQ multiplex PCR, lists solely in-frame clones and lacks some. The table shows 150,000 to 200,000 clones, with around 85% occurring only once. The sequenced sample was PBMCs. These receptors all stem from a woman aged 30 to 39 in good health and CMV-seronegative.

The rearrangement joins TRBV27 to TRBJ1-1; no definite D call. Germline V gene data show CDR1 as MNHEY and CDR2 as SMNVEV (reference sequence). The V end lost 2 bases, the J end lost 4 bases, and 8 bases lay between the germline ends. The CDR3 covers 13 residues. In DNA form, the CDR3 reads TGTGCCAGCAGTTTAGGTCCAATCACTGAAGCTTTCTTT. Its translation is CASSLGPITEAFF.

This rearrangement joins TRBV7-9 to TRBJ2-3; 11 bases line up with TRBD2. In germline, CDR1 is SEHNR, CDR2 FQNEAQ (reference sequence). This CDR3 spans 15 amino acids. V gave up 5 bases and J gave up 2 bases; unmatched junction bases: 3. CDR3 sequence reads: CASSDSGGATDTQYF. CDR3 coding DNA: TGTGCCAGCAGCGATAGCGGGGGGGCCACAGATACGCAGTATTTT.

The chain uses TRBV2 and TRBJ2-1, with D perhaps matching TRBD2 (5 bases). This CDR3 has 14 amino acids. The germline V gene encodes CDR1 SNHLY and CDR2 FYNNEI. V was cut by 0 bases and J by 3 bases, with 6 bases left in between. The CDR3 protein is CASSEAGDYNEQFF. The CDR3 DNA sequence: TGTGCCAGCAGTGAAGCGGGAGACTACAATGAGCAGTTCTTC.

The V and J genes are TRBV7-6 and TRBJ1-5, with 7 bases that match TRBD1. The CDR3 contains 17 residues. Germline-derived CDR1 and CDR2 are SGHVS and FNYEAQ. The V gene end was trimmed by 5 bases and the J gene end by 1 base; junction bases not matched to a gene: 11. CDR3 residues: CASSPGVWGQSNQPQHF. The CDR3, as DNA: TGTGCCAGCAGCCCAGGGGTTTGGGGACAGAGCAATCAGCCCCAGCATTTT.

This chain links TRBV25-1 with TRBJ2-3; D not certain. With 1 base removed from V and 0 bases from J, the gap between germline ends came to 5 bases. The CDR3 extends over 14 amino acids. Germline values: CDR1 MGHDK, CDR2 SYGVNS. CDR3 region: CASSESPSTDTQYF. CDR3 bases: TGTGCCAGCAGTGAATCGCCTAGCACAGATACGCAGTATTTT.

The chain employs TRBV9 and TRBJ1-2; D is perhaps TRBD1 (6 bases). This CDR3 region has 12 residues. Germline-derived CDR1 and CDR2 are SGDLS and YYNGEE. Trimming took off 3 bases at V and 8 bases at J, with 11 bases between the two ends. Here the CDR3 reads CASSEAGDGYTF. As DNA, the CDR3 is TGTGCCAGCAGCGAAGCAGGGGACGGCTACACCTTC.

The chain employs TRBV28 and TRBJ2-7, with 9 nucleotides matching TRBD1. V gave up 5 bases and J gave up 0 bases; unmatched junction bases: 8. This CDR3 spans 16 amino acids. Germline V gives CDR1 MDHEN, CDR2 SYDVKM. CDR3 residues: CASSHRGTGSSYEQYF. The CDR3 nucleotides read TGTGCCAGCAGTCATAGGGGGACAGGGAGCTCCTACGAGCAGTACTTC.

This sequence joins TRBV7-9 and TRBJ2-6; 8 nucleotides line up with TRBD1. Per the germline V gene, CDR1 is SEHNR and CDR2 is FQNEAQ (reference sequence). This CDR3 has 17 amino acids. J gave up 4 bases and V 1 base, and 6 bases lay outside the gene matches. DNA of the CDR3: TGTGCCAGCAGCTTAGGGCAGGGGGCGGAAGGGGCCAACGTCCTGACTTTC. Protein sequence: CASSLGQGAEGANVLTF.

CDR3 sequence (DNA): TGCGCCAGCAGCCCGGGACAAGAAAAACTGTTTTTT. It is translated as CASSPGQEKLFF. The chain uses TRBV5-1 and TRBJ1-4, with D possibly TRBD1 on 6 matching bases. The CDR3 length is 12 residues. Trimming removed 4 bases at V and 8 bases at J, with 9 bases between. The germline V gene has CDR1 SGHRS and CDR2 YFSETQ.

The genes are TRBV6-6 and TRBJ2-1; 7 positions agree with TRBD1. In germline, CDR1 is MNHNY, CDR2 SVGAGI (reference sequence). J lost 6 bases, V lost 5 bases, and 7 bases had no gene match. This CDR3 is built from 14 residues. This chain's CDR3 is CASSDRVGSNEQFF. Here the CDR3 DNA reads TGTGCCAGCAGTGACAGGGTGGGATCCAATGAGCAGTTCTTC.

The V gene is TRBV5-1, the J gene TRBJ2-1; 14 nucleotides agree with TRBD2. CDR3 length: 21 amino acids. Trimming took 2 bases from V and 9 from J; bases not matched to a gene: 22. CDR1 SGHRS and CDR2 YFSETQ come from the germline V gene. CDR3 in amino acids: CASSLSTTSGRAARVIREQFF. The CDR3 nucleotides are TGCGCCAGCAGCTTATCAACGACTAGCGGGAGGGCTGCGCGAGTAATTCGTGAGCAGTTCTTC.

The V call is TRBV5-4, the J call TRBJ2-4; the D gene is possibly TRBD1 (5 bases). The germline gives CDR1 SGHNT, CDR2 YYREEE (reference sequence). CDR3 size: 16 residues. Trimming stripped 5 bases from V and 0 bases from J, with 15 bases between. In DNA, the CDR3 is TGTGCCAGCAGTTCTACAGGCCTCCTAGCCAAAAACATTCAGTACTTC. This encodes CASSSTGLLAKNIQYF. The entire variable domain, with the rest obtained from reference TRBV5-4 and TRBJ2-4, is as follows: ETGVTQSPTHLIKTRGQQVTLRCSSQSGHNTVSWYQQALGQGPQFIFQYYREEENGRGNFPPRFSGLQFPNYSSELNVNALELDDSALYLCASSSTGLLAKNIQYFGAGTRLSVL.

CDR3 region: CASSVLPYNEQFF. The CDR3 coding sequence is TGTGCCAGCAGTGTCCTACCCTACAATGAGCAGTTCTTC. This sequence joins TRBV25-1 and TRBJ2-1; D not resolved. This CDR3 is 13 amino acids long. The germline V gene has CDR1 MGHDK and CDR2 SYGVNS. V dropped 4 bases and J dropped 2 bases, with 6 bases sitting between them.

The V and J genes are TRBV5-4 and TRBJ2-5; 8 positions agree with TRBD2. CDR3 size: 16 residues. In germline, CDR1 is SGHNT, CDR2 YYREEE (reference sequence). Trimming at V came to 4 bases and at J to 5 bases, leaving 13 bases not matched to a gene. The CDR3 nucleotides are TGTGCCAGCAGCGGAACGTATTCGGGAGGGGACGAGACCCAGTACTTC. This codes for CASSGTYSGGDETQYF. Filled out from reference TRBV5-4 and TRBJ2-5, the complete variable domain reads ETGVTQSPTHLIKTRGQQVTLRCSSQSGHNTVSWYQQALGQGPQFIFQYYREEENGRGNFPPRFSGLQFPNYSSELNVNALELDDSALYLCASSGTYSGGDETQYFGPGTRLLVL.

The chain is built from TRBV7-9 and TRBJ1-2; TRBD1 matches 8 bases. CDR1 SEHNR and CDR2 FQNEAQ come from the germline V gene (reference sequence). The length of the CDR3 is 14 residues. J gave up 4 bases and V 3 bases, and 4 bases lay outside the gene matches. CDR3 sequence reads: CASSFTGQVYGYTF. The CDR3 DNA reads TGTGCCAGCAGCTTTACGGGACAGGTCTATGGCTACACCTTC. Full variable domain (remainder filled in from reference TRBV7-9 and TRBJ1-2): DTGVSQNPRHKITKRGQNVTFRCDPISEHNRLYWYRQTLGQGPEFLTYFQNEAQLEKSRLLSDRFSAERPKGSFSTLEIQRTEQGDSAMYLCASSFTGQVYGYTFGSGTRLTVV.

The chain carries TRBV7-3 and TRBJ2-1; tentatively, D is TRBD2 (5 bases). This CDR3 contains 15 residues. V was trimmed by 5 bases and J by 0 bases, leaving 11 bases between them. From germline, CDR1 is SGHTA and CDR2 FQGTGA. The CDR3 is CASSQQRSSYNEQFF. As DNA, the CDR3 is TGTGCCAGCAGCCAGCAGCGGAGCTCCTACAATGAGCAGTTCTTC.

The V call is TRBV11-2, the J call TRBJ1-1; D is unresolved. CDR3 length: 17 amino acids. Germline CDR1 SGHAT, CDR2 FQNNGV. Trimming removed 5 bases at V and 13 bases at J, with 32 bases between. CDR3 DNA: TGTGCCAGCAGCCCACATAGCCCTTTTACGACGGGAGGTGGGGATTTCTTT. Its protein product is CASSPHSPFTTGGGDFF.

This chain uses TRBV27 with TRBJ1-3; 7 nucleotides align to TRBD1. Per germline, CDR1 MNHEY and CDR2 SMNVEV (reference sequence). This CDR3 has 14 amino acids. V trimming: 6 bases; J trimming: 8 bases; junction bases outside the gene matches: 10. The CDR3 sequence is CASSLTGRSDTIYF. CDR3 sequence (DNA): TGTGCCAGCAGCTTGACAGGGAGGTCGGACACCATATATTTT.

V is TRBV4-2 and J is TRBJ2-3, with unresolved D. V was trimmed by 2 bases and J by 1 base, leaving 1 base between them. Per germline, CDR1 LGHNA and CDR2 YNFKEQ. The CDR3 length is 12 residues. The CDR3: CASSQRTDTQYF. The CDR3 DNA reads TGTGCCAGCAGCCAACGCACAGATACGCAGTATTTT.

The V call is TRBV6-5, the J call TRBJ2-7, with TRBD2 matching 7 bases. The germline V gene has CDR1 MNHEY and CDR2 SVGAGI. J gave up 4 bases and V 3 bases, and 6 bases lay outside the gene matches. The CDR3 spans 14 residues. The CDR3 DNA follows: TGTGCCAGCAGTTATTTTGGGCGGGGGTACGAGCAGTACTTC. This gives the protein CASSYFGRGYEQYF.

The CDR3: CASTMTQNDNSPLHF. CDR3 in DNA: TGTGCCAGCACCATGACCCAGAATGATAATTCACCCCTCCACTTT. V gene TRBV2 combines with J gene TRBJ1-6; D gene uncertain. This CDR3 spans 15 amino acids. V shed 7 bases and J shed 5 bases, with 15 bases lying between them. Germline V lookup: CDR1 SNHLY, CDR2 FYNNEI.

This chain joins TRBV18 and TRBJ1-5, with D possibly matching TRBD1 (6 bases). The germline V gene has CDR1 KGHSH and CDR2 LQKENI. The CDR3 has 14 residues. V shed 2 bases and J shed 3 bases, with 8 bases lying between them. CDR3 DNA: TGTGCCAGCTCACCAGGGGGCTTCAATCAGCCCCAGCATTTT. Its translation is CASSPGGFNQPQHF. Variable domain in full (rest from reference TRBV18 and TRBJ1-5): NAGVMQNPRHLVRRRGQEARLRCSPMKGHSHVYWYRQLPEEGLKFMVYLQKENIIDESGMPKERFSAEFPKEGPSILRIQQVVRGDSAAYFCASSPGGFNQPQHFGDGTRLSIL.

The chain carries TRBV28 and TRBJ2-2; tentatively, D is TRBD1 (6 bases). V lost 6 bases and J lost 7, with 15 bases in between. This CDR3 region has 14 residues. The germline gives CDR1 MDHEN, CDR2 SYDVKM. CDR3 residues: CASRFDRPDGELFF. Written as DNA, the CDR3 is TGTGCCAGCAGATTCGACAGGCCCGACGGGGAGCTGTTTTTT.

The chain combines TRBV27 with TRBJ2-1; 15 nucleotides agree with TRBD2. The V segment lost 0 bases and the J segment 0 bases; nucleotides outside the gene matches: 3. This CDR3 contains 19 residues. Germline CDR1 and CDR2: MNHEY and SMNVEV (reference sequence). In nucleotides, the CDR3 is TGTGCCAGCAGTTTATCGTCGGGACTAGCGGGGGGCTCCTACAATGAGCAGTTCTTC. Protein product: CASSLSSGLAGGSYNEQFF.

V is TRBV6-1 and J is TRBJ1-1, with D hard to call. The V gene's germline CDR1 is MNHNS and CDR2 SASEGT. CDR3 size: 12 residues. With 4 bases removed from V and 4 bases from J, the gap between germline ends came to 7 bases. The CDR3 nucleotides are TGTGCCAGCAGTGTCGGAGGCACTGAAGCTTTCTTT. Translated, it gives CASSVGGTEAFF.

The sample holds one count of this clone. Written as DNA, the CDR3 is TGTGCCAGCAGCGAGTCGGACTCCCGATACTACGAGCAGTACTTC. As protein: CASSESDSRYYEQYF. The V and J genes are TRBV6-1 and TRBJ2-7; D perhaps matches TRBD2 (5 bases). Germline V gene sequence: CDR1 MNHNS, CDR2 SASEGT. The CDR3 length is 15 residues. Deletions cut 6 bases from V and 3 bases from J, with 18 bases between.